This is a list of T cell receptor beta chains from one sample in a study of T cells in Graves' hyperthyroidism and ophthalmopathy. A single record per CDR3 protein comes from TCRdb applying MiXCR to the multiplex PCR reads. Among just over 550,000 distinct CDR3 sequences, more than 45% were seen once, and the ten largest hold approximately 8.2%. Sequencing was performed on peripheral blood or thyroid tissue (not recorded which). The receptors come from a young woman with Graves' hyperthyroidism. Each CDR3 is given with its conserved first and last residue. D genes are given only for firm matches. Not all rows give a size; the values are once, few, many and, for expanded clones, a class.

TRBV20-1	few	.	TRBJ2-7	TGCAGTGCTAGAGGGGAGGCAGGGGCGACTCGGGAGCAGTACTTC	CSARGEAGATREQYF
TRBV11-2	.	.	TRBJ1-2	TGTGCCAGCAGCTTGCAGGGAATGGGCTATGGCTACACCTTC	CASSLQGMGYGYTF
TRBV29-1	many	.	TRBJ1-4	TGCAGCGCTAGGACTGAAAAACTGTTTTTT	CSARTEKLFF
TRBV20-1	few	TRBD1	TRBJ2-7	TGCAGTCTTATGCAGGGACAGGGTGACGAGCAGTACTTC	CSLMQGQGDEQYF
TRBV20-1	once	TRBD2	TRBJ2-7	TGCAGTGCTAGAGATCCTGCTAGCGGGAGCTACGAGCAGTACTTC	CSARDPASGSYEQYF
TRBV9	.	.	TRBJ1-4	TGTGCCAGCAGCTATAGCGGGATAGAAGAAAAACTGTTTTTT	CASSYSGIEEKLFF
TRBV10-3	.	TRBD1	TRBJ1-5	TGTGCCATCAGTGATCAGGGGGGTGGGCAGCCCCAGCATTTT	CAISDQGGGQPQHF
TRBV7-3	.	TRBD2	TRBJ2-7	TGTGCCAGCAGCGAGGGGCGGGGGGAGCAGTACTTC	CASSEGRGEQYF
TRBV24-1	.	TRBD1	TRBJ2-2	TGTGCCACCAGTGAGTCCGGGACAGGGGGAGGCTACACCGGGGAGCTGTTTTTT	CATSESGTGGGYTGELFF
TRBV7-9	.	TRBD2	TRBJ2-7	TGCGCCAGCACGGCAACTAGCGGGTTGGGGCGCTACGAGCAGTACTTC	CASTATSGLGRYEQYF
TRBV24-1	many	.	TRBJ1-5	TGTGCCACCAGTGATTTAGGGACACCCCGATGGCCCCAGCATTTT	CATSDLGTPRWPQHF
TRBV11-2	many	.	TRBJ2-5	TGTGCCAGCAGTAGTTGGCAAGAGACCCAGTACTTC	CASSSWQETQYF
TRBV7-9	few	TRBD1	TRBJ1-1	TGTGCCAGCAGCTCCCACAGGGGAGACACTGAAGCTTTCTTT	CASSSHRGDTEAFF
TRBV7-9	once	TRBD1	TRBJ1-1	TGCGCCAGCAGCCGGGGACAGGCCAACACTGGAGCTTTCTTT	CASSRGQANTGAFF
TRBV29-1	.	TRBD1	TRBJ1-2	TGCAGCGACCTGACAGGGAGTCGTGGCTACACCTTC	CSDLTGSRGYTF
TRBV19	.	TRBD1	TRBJ1-1	TGTGCCAGTAGGGACCCGGGACAGGGTCGCACTGAAGCTTTCTTT	CASRDPGQGRTEAFF
TRBV12-3/TRBV12-4	few	.	TRBJ1-2	TGTGCCAGCAGCGAGACAGGCCGTATAGTGTATGGCTACACCTTC	CASSETGRIVYGYTF
TRBV19	many	TRBD1	TRBJ2-7	TGTGCCAGTAGCCACAGGCAGGGGGACGAGCAGTACTTC	CASSHRQGDEQYF
TRBV20-1	few	TRBD2	TRBJ2-5	TGCAGTGCTAGCCCCCGGGTTGCGGGAGGGCCAGAGACCCAGTACTTC	CSASPRVAGGPETQYF
TRBV19	few	.	TRBJ1-2	TGTGCCAGTAGTATGTCCAGTGCTAACTATGGCTACACCTTC	CASSMSSANYGYTF
TRBV25-1	.	.	TRBJ1-4	.	CACSARRDSTTNEKLFF
TRBV14	.	.	TRBJ1-2	TGTGCCAGCAGCCAAGACAGGAGCAACTATGGCTACACCTTC	CASSQDRSNYGYTF
TRBV7-9	.	.	TRBJ2-7	TGTGCCAGCAGCTTCTCTGTGACAGAGGACTACGAGCAGTACTTC	CASSFSVTEDYEQYF
TRBV7-3	.	TRBD2	TRBJ2-3	TGTGCCAGCAGGCATAGCGGGGGTTCAGATACGCAGTATTTT	CASRHSGGSDTQYF
TRBV2	many	.	TRBJ1-4	TGTGCCAGCAGGGGAGAGTCGTTTGGGAATGAAAAACTGTTTTTT	CASRGESFGNEKLFF
TRBV12-3/TRBV12-4	.	.	TRBJ1-6	TGTGCCAGCAGTCCTCTACGGACGGGGGCACCCCTCCACTTT	CASSPLRTGAPLHF
TRBV29-1	many	.	TRBJ1-1	TGCAGCGTTACGGTCTCTGCTGCGGCGACTTTCTTT	CSVTVSAAATFF
TRBV10-3	few	TRBD1	TRBJ1-2	TGTGCCAGCAGGTGGACAGGGGGCGACTATGGCTACACCTTC	CASRWTGGDYGYTF
TRBV10-3	many	.	TRBJ2-7	TGTGCCATCAGTGAGGATGGAGGCTACGAGCAGTACTTC	CAISEDGGYEQYF
TRBV29-1	.	TRBD1	TRBJ1-5	TGCAGCGCTAGACAGGGGGAACTCAATCAGCCCCAGCATTTT	CSARQGELNQPQHF
TRBV19	.	.	TRBJ1-1	TGTGCCAGTACCACCGGGAGGGGCGTTGGGAACACTGAAGCTTTCTTT	CASTTGRGVGNTEAFF
TRBV20-1	.	.	TRBJ1-1	TGCAGTGCTAGTCGCGATCCCACTGAAGCTTTCTTT	CSASRDPTEAFF
TRBV12-3/TRBV12-4	.	TRBD2	TRBJ2-5	TGTGCTAGTGGTACGGGAGGGCATGAGACCCAGTACTTC	CASGTGGHETQYF
TRBV7-4	.	.	TRBJ1-4	TGTGCCAGCAGCAAGAGGGACCCTGAAAAACTGTTTTTT	CASSKRDPEKLFF
TRBV2	many	TRBD2	TRBJ2-7	TGTGCCAGCAGTGAATCCCTCCTAGCGGGACGTTGGTTC	CASSESLLAGRWF
TRBV7-9	many	TRBD1	TRBJ1-2	TGTGCCAGCAGCTCGGGACAGGGTTGGAATGGCTACACCTTC	CASSSGQGWNGYTF
TRBV7-2	.	.	TRBJ2-5	TGTGCCAGCAGCCAGGGACGGACCCAGTACTTC	CASSQGRTQYF
TRBV6-1	.	TRBD1	TRBJ1-2	TGTGCCAGCAGATTGGGACAGGACTATGGCTACACCTTC	CASRLGQDYGYTF
TRBV29-1	.	TRBD1	TRBJ1-4	TGCAGCGTGAGGGGACAGGGGGCTTCGGGATGGTTTTTT	CSVRGQGASGWFF
TRBV6-6	few	TRBD1	TRBJ1-2	TGTGCCAGCAGCCCACAGAGGACAGGTTATGGCTACACCTTC	CASSPQRTGYGYTF
TRBV15	.	TRBD1	TRBJ2-5	TGTGCCACCAGCGGACACGGGACAGCGCAAGAGACCCAGTACTTC	CATSGHGTAQETQYF
TRBV24-1	.	.	TRBJ2-5	TGTGCCACCGACGGCAGCAATCAGCCCCAAGAGACCCAGTACTTC	CATDGSNQPQETQYF
TRBV19	.	.	TRBJ2-2	TGTGCCAGTAGTATCTGGGGCACCGGGGGCCTGGCGAACACCGGGGAGCTGTTTTTT	CASSIWGTGGLANTGELFF
TRBV7-3	.	TRBD1	TRBJ1-3	TGTGCCAGCAGCTTAAGACAGGGCCGGGATGGAAACACCATATATTTT	CASSLRQGRDGNTIYF
TRBV9	.	TRBD1	TRBJ1-4	TGTGCCAGCAGCGAGGGAGGCAGGGGGAAGGCTAATGAAAAACTGTTTTTT	CASSEGGRGKANEKLFF
TRBV19	.	.	TRBJ1-4	TGTGCCAGTACCCTCCGGGCGGGTTCTGAAAAACTGTTTTTT	CASTLRAGSEKLFF
TRBV7-6	many	.	TRBJ1-3	TGTGCCAGCAGCTCAGGGACACCTGGAAACACCATATATTTT	CASSSGTPGNTIYF
TRBV29-1	few	.	TRBJ1-2	TGCAGCGTTGAAGATTGGCCTAGGGAAGGAGGCTACACCTTC	CSVEDWPREGGYTF
TRBV7-3	.	TRBD1	TRBJ1-6	TGTGCCAGCAGCCCACAGGGGGCTGGTTCACCCCTCCACTTT	CASSPQGAGSPLHF
TRBV6-5	.	TRBD2	TRBJ2-2	TGTGCCAGCAGGCGACTAGCGGGAGAGGTCGGGGAGCTGTTTTTT	CASRRLAGEVGELFF
TRBV2	few	.	TRBJ1-5	TGTGCCAGCAGTGAATACAGGGATCAGCCCCAGCATTTT	CASSEYRDQPQHF